The rows below give T cell receptor beta chains drawn from one sample of a study of blood T cell repertoires in COVID-19. Assay: immunoSEQ multiplex PCR; the TCRdb copy retains only in-frame clones and omits some. The table has some 190,000 clones, approximately 90% seen once. The sample was peripheral blood. All receptors derive from a human donor in a cohort sampled during active COVID-19. CDR3s leave out the opening cysteine and the closing phenylalanine or tryptophan. The order of the fields is V gene, CDR3 protein.

V: TRBV6-5; CDR3: ASSPVSGGADTQY
V: TRBV19; CDR3: ASSLPLGQEGRSNQPQH
V: TRBV5-1; CDR3: ASAEGTATPYEQY
V: TRBV7-9; CDR3: ASSNLGGSWRYEQY
V: TRBV4-2; CDR3: ASSQYGGALNANTGELF
V: TRBV6-2/TRBV6-3; CDR3: ASSGGQGGSYEQY
V: TRBV27; CDR3: ASSFRQGGTEAF
V: TRBV28; CDR3: ASSLVYGGSSNEQF
V: TRBV23-1; CDR3: ASSQFKRGWRLF
V: TRBV2; CDR3: ASTAPGLAGPRSSYEQY
V: TRBV27; CDR3: ASSPDRGLKGNEQF
V: TRBV28; CDR3: ASSLLGGSEQF
V: TRBV11-2; CDR3: ASSFGRQGFSEQY
V: TRBV3-1/TRBV3-2; CDR3: ASSQGLSQETQY
V: TRBV6-2/TRBV6-3; CDR3: ASRLAGVYGQY
V: TRBV9; CDR3: ASSVGLAGGTGELF
V: TRBV25-1; CDR3: ASRASGTGDYEQY
V: TRBV5-4; CDR3: ASTLTGYQETQY
V: TRBV6-6; CDR3: ASSHEGQSSGNTIY
V: TRBV6-5; CDR3: ASSSGMHPNQPQH
V: TRBV7-6; CDR3: ASAPFPGTAGNTIY
V: TRBV15; CDR3: ATSRADIDNTDTQY